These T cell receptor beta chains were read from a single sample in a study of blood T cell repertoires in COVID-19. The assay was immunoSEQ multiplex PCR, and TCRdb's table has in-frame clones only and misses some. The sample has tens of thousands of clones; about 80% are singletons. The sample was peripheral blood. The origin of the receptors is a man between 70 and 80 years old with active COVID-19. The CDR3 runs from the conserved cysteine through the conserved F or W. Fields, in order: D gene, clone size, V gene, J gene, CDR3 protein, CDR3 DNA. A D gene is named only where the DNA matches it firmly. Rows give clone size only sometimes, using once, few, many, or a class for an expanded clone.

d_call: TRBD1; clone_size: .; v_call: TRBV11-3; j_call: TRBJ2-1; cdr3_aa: CASSPQGLPQGYNEQFF; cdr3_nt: TGTGCCAGCAGCCCCCAGGGGCTGCCACAGGGGTACAATGAGCAGTTCTTC
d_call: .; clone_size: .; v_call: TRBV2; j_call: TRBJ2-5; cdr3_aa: CASSRSTSSQETQYF; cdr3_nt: TGTGCCAGCAGCCGTTCAACTAGCAGTCAAGAGACCCAGTACTTC
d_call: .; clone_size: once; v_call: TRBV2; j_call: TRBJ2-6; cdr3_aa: CASSQQSSGANVLTF; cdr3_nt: TGTGCCAGCAGTCAACAGAGCTCTGGGGCCAACGTCCTGACTTTC
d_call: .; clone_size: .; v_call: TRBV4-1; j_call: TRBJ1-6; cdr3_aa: CASSQERGSPLHF; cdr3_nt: TGCGCCAGCAGCCAAGAAAGGGGTTCACCCCTCCACTTT
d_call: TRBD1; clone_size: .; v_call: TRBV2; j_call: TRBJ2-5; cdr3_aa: CASSPGQGGETQYF; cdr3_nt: TGTGCCAGCAGTCCGGGACAGGGAGGAGAGACCCAGTACTTC
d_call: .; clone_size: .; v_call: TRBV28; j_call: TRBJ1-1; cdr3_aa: CASSLVTAGGSTEAFF; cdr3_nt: TGTGCCAGCAGTTTAGTCACGGCCGGAGGGTCCACTGAAGCTTTCTTT
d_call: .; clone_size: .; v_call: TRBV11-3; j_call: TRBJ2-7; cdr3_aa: CASSLVAGSYEQYF; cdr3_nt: TGTGCCAGCAGCTTAGTGGCGGGTTCCTACGAGCAGTACTTC
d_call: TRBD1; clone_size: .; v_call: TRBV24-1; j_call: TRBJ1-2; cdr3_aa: CATSDWTGGSYGYTF; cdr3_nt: TGTGCCACCAGTGATTGGACAGGGGGCTCCTATGGCTACACCTTC
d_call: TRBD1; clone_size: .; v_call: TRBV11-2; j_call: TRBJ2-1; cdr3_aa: CASSITGTGFYNEQFF; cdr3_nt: TGTGCCAGCAGCATTACCGGGACAGGATTTTACAATGAGCAGTTCTTC
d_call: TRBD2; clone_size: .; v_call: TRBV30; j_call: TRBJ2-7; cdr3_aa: CAWSGGGYEQYF; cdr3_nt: TGTGCCTGGAGTGGGGGGGGCTACGAGCAGTACTTC
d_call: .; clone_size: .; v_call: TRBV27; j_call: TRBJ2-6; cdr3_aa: CASSLLSGANVLTF; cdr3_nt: TGTGCCAGCAGTTTACTCTCTGGGGCCAACGTCCTGACTTTC
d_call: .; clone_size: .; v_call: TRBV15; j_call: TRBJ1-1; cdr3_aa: CATSRDPKPGEAFF; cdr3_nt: TGTGCCACCAGCAGGGATCCCAAGCCAGGGGAAGCTTTCTTT
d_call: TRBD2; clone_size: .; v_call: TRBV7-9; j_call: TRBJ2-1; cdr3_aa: CASSLLAGNNEQFF; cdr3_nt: TGTGCCAGCAGCTTACTAGCGGGCAACAATGAGCAGTTCTTC
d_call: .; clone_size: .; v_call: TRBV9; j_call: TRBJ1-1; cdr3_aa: CASSEWGQSNTEAFF; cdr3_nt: TGTGCCAGCAGCGAGTGGGGCCAGTCGAACACTGAAGCTTTCTTT
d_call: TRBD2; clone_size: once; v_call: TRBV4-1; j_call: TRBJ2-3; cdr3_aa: CASSQVGGGVGADTQYF; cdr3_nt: TGCGCCAGCAGCCAAGTCGGGGGAGGGGTGGGAGCAGATACGCAGTATTTT
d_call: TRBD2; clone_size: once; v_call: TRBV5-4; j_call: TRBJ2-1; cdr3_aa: CASSLPGGSYNEQFF; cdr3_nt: TGTGCCAGCAGCCTCCCGGGGGGCTCCTACAATGAGCAGTTCTTC
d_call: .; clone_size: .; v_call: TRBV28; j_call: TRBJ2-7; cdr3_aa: CASSPSEGYEQYF; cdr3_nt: TGTGCCAGCAGCCCTTCAGAGGGCTACGAGCAGTACTTC
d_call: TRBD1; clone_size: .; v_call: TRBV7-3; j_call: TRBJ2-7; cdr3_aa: CASSTQTGVEQYF; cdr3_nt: TGTGCCAGCAGCACCCAGACAGGGGTCGAGCAGTACTTC
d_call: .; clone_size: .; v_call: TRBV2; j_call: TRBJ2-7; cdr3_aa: CASRVGTREQYF; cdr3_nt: TGTGCCAGCAGAGTCGGGACACGGGAGCAGTACTTC
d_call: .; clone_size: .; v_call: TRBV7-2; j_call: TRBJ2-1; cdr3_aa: CASSLNMIGAQFF; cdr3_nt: TGTGCCAGCAGCCTGAACATGATAGGGGCCCAGTTCTTC
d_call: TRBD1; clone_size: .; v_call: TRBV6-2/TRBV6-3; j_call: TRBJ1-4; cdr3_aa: CASSDRGEKLFF; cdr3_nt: TGTGCCAGCAGCGACAGGGGTGAAAAACTGTTTTTT
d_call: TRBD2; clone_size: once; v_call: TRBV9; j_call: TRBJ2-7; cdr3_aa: CASSPRTSGVYEQYF; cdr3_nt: TGTGCCAGCAGCCCTCGGACTAGCGGGGTCTACGAGCAGTACTTC
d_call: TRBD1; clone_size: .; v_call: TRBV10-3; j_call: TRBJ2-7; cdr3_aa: CAIGPQGVENEQYF; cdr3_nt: TGTGCCATCGGGCCGCAGGGGGTGGAGAACGAGCAGTACTTC
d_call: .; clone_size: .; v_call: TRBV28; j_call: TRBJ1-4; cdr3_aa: CASSLWGRSNEKLFF; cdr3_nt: TGTGCCAGCAGTTTATGGGGCAGGTCTAATGAAAAACTGTTTTTT
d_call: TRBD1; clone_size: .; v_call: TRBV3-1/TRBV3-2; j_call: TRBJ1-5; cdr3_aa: CASNPHIQGAYNQPQHF; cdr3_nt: TGTGCCAGCAACCCACATATACAGGGGGCGTACAATCAGCCCCAGCATTTT
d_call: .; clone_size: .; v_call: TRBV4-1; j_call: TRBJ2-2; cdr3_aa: CASSQPRGRDNTGELFF; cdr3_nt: TGCGCCAGCAGCCAACCTAGGGGCAGGGATAACACCGGGGAGCTGTTTTTT
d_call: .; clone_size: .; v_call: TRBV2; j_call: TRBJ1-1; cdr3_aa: CASLTGRGGMNTEAFF; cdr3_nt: TGTGCCAGCCTCACAGGGAGGGGAGGGATGAACACTGAAGCTTTCTTT
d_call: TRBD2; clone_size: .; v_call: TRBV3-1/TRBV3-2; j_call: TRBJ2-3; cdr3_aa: CASSPTPTSGADTQYF; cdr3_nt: TGTGCCAGCAGCCCCACCCCAACTAGCGGGGCAGATACGCAGTATTTT
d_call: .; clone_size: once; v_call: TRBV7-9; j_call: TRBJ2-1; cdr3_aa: CASSLAGLRSSYNEQFF; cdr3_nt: TGTGCCAGCAGCTTAGCAGGACTGCGGAGCTCCTACAATGAGCAGTTCTTC
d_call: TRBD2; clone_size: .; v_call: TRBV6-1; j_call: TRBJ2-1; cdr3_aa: CASSEELAVYNEQFF; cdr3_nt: TGTGCCAGCAGTGAAGAACTAGCGGTTTACAATGAGCAGTTCTTC